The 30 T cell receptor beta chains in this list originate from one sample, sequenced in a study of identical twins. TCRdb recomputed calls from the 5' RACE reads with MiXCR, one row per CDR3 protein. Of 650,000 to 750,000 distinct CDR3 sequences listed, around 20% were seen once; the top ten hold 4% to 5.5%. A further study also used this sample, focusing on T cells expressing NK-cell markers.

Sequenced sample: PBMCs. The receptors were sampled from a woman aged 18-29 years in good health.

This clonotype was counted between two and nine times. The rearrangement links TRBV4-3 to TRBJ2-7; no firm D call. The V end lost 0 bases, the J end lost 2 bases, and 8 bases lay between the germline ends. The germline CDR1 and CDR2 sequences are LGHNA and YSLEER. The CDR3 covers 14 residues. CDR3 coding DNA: TGCGCCAGCAGCCAAGAAGGCCGTACCTACGAGCAGTACTTC. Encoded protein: CASSQEGRTYEQYF.

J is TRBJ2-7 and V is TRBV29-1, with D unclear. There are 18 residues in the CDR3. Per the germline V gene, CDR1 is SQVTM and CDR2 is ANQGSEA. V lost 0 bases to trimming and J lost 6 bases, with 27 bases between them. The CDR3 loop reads CSVEDQPPQTANGREQYF. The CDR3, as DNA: TGCAGCGTTGAAGACCAACCGCCTCAAACTGCCAACGGGCGCGAGCAGTACTTC.

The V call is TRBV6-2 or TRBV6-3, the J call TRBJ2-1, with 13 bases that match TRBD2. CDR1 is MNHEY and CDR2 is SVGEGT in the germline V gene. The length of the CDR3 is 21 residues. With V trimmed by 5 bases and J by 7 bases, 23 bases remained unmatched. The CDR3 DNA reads TGTGCCAGCAGTCACCCTCCGGGACTAGCGGGAAGGTCTAGTACCTTGAATGAGCAGTTCTTC. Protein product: CASSHPPGLAGRSSTLNEQFF.

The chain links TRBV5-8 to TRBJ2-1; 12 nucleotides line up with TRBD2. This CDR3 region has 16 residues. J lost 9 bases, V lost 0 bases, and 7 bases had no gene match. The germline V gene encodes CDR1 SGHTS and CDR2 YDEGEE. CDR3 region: CASSLAALAGGGEQFF. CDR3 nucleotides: TGTGCCAGCAGCTTGGCCGCACTAGCGGGAGGAGGTGAGCAGTTCTTC. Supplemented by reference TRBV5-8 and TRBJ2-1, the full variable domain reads EAGVTQSPTHLIKTRGQQATLRCSPISGHTSVYWYQQALGLGLQFLLWYDEGEERNRGNFPPRFSGRQFPNYSSELNVNALELEDSALYLCASSLAALAGGGEQFFGPGTRLTVL.

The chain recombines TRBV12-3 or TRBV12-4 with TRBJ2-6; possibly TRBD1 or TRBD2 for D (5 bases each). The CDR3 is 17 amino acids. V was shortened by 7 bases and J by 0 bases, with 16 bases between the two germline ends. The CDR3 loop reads CASTAGTVSSGANVLTF. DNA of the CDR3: TGTGCCAGCACCGCCGGGACGGTGAGCTCTGGGGCCAACGTCCTGACTTTC.

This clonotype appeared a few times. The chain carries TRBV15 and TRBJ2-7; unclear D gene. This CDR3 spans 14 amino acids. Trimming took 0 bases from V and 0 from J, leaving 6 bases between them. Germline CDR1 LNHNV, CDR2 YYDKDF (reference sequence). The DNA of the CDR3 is TGTGCCACCAGCAGAGATATCAACTCCTACGAGCAGTACTTC. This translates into CATSRDINSYEQYF. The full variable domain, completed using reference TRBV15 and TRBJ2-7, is DAMVIQNPRYQVTQFGKPVTLSCSQTLNHNVMYWYQQKSSQAPKLLFHYYDKDFNNEADTPDNFQSRRPNTSFCFLDIRSPGLGDTAMYLCATSRDINSYEQYFGPGTRLTVT.

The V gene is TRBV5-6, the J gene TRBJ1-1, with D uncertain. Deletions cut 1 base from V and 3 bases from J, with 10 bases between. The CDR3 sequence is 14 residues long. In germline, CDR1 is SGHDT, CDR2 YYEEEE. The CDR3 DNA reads TGTGCCAGCAGCTTGTGGGGTCTGGACACTGAAGCTTTCTTT. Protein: CASSLWGLDTEAFF.

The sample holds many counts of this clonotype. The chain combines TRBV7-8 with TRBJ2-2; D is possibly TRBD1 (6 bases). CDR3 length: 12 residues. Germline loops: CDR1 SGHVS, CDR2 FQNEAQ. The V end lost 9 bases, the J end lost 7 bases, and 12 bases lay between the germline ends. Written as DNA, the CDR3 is TGTGCCAGTTACAGGGCTGGCGGGGAGCTGTTTTTT. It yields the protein CASYRAGGELFF.

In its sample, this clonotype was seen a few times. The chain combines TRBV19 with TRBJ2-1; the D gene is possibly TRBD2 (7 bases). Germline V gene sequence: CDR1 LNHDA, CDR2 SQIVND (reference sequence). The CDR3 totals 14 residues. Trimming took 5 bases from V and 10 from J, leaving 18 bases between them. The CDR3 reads CASSLDLRGQEQFF. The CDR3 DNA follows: TGTGCCAGTAGTCTCGACCTGCGGGGGCAGGAGCAGTTCTTC.

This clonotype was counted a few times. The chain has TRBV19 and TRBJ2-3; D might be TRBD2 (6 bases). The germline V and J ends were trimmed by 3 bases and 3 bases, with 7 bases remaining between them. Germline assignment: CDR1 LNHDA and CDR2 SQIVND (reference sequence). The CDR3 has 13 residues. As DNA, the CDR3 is TGTGCCAGTAGTATCCGGGAGACAGATACGCAGTATTTT. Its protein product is CASSIRETDTQYF. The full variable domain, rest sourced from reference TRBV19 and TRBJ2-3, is DGGITQSPKYLFRKEGQNVTLSCEQNLNHDAMYWYRQDPGQGLRLIYYSQIVNDFQKGDIAEGYSVSREKKESFPLTVTSAQKNPTAFYLCASSIRETDTQYFGPGTRLTVL.

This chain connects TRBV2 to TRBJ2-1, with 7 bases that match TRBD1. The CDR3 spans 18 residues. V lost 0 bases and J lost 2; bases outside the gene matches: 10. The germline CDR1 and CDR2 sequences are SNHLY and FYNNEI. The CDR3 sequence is CASSEAALQGFPYNEQFF. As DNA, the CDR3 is TGTGCCAGCAGTGAAGCGGCATTACAGGGGTTTCCCTACAATGAGCAGTTCTTC.

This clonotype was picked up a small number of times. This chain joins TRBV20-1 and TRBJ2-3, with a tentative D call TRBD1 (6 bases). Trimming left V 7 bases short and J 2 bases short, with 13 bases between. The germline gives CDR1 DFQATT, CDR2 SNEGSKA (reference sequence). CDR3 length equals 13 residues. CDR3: CSERDIHTDTQYF. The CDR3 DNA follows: TGCAGTGAACGGGACATACACACAGATACGCAGTATTTT.

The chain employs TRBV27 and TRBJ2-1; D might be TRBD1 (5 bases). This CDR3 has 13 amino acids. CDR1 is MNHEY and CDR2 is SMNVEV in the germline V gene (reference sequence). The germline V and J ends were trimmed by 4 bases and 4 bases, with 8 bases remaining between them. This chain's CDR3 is CASSWTNYNEQFF. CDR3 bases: TGTGCCAGCAGTTGGACAAATTACAATGAGCAGTTCTTC.

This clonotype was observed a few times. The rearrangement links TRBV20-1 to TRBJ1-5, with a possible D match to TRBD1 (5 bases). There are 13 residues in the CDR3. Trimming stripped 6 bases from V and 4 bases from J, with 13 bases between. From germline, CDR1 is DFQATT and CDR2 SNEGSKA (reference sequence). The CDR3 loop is CSAKDTPNQPQHF. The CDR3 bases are TGCAGTGCGAAGGACACACCAAATCAGCCCCAGCATTTT.

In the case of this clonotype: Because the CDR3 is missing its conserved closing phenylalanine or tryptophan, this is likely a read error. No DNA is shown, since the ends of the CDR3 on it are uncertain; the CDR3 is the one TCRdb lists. The CDR3: CSVEGSAFRL. The chain links TRBV29-1 to TRBJ2-3. The CDR3 is 10 amino acids in total, end residues counted. Germline V gene lookup returns CDR1 SQVTM and CDR2 ANQGSEA.

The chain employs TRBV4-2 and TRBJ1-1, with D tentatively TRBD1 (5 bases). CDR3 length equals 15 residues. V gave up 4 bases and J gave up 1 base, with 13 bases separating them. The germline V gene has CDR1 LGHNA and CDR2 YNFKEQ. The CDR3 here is CASSPLSGGNTEAFF. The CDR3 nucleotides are TGTGCCAGCAGCCCCCTTTCGGGGGGGAACACTGAAGCTTTCTTT.

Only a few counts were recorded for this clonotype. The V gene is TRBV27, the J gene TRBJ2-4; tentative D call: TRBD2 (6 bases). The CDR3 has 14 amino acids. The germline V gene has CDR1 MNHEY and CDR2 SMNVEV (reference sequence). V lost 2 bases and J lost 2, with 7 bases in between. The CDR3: CASSLRGSKNIQYF. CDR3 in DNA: TGTGCCAGCAGTTTACGGGGGTCCAAAAACATTCAGTACTTC.

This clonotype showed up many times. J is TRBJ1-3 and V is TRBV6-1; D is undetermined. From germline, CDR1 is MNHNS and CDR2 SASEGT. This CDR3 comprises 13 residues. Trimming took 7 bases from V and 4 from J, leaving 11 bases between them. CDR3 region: CASKGAPGNTIYF. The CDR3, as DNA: TGTGCCAGCAAAGGTGCCCCGGGAAACACCATATATTTT.

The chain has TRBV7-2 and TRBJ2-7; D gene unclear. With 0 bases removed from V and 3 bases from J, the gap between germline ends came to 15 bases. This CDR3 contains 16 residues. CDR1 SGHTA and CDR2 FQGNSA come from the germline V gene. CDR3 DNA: TGTGCCAGCAGCTTAGCGGGTGGACCGTCCTTCTACGAGCAGTACTTC. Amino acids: CASSLAGGPSFYEQYF. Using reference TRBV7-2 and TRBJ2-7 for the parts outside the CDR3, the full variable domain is GAGVSQSPSNKVTEKGKDVELRCDPISGHTALYWYRQSLGQGLEFLIYFQGNSAPDKSGLPSDRFSAERTGGSVSTLTIQRTQQEDSAVYLCASSLAGGPSFYEQYFGPGTRLTVT.

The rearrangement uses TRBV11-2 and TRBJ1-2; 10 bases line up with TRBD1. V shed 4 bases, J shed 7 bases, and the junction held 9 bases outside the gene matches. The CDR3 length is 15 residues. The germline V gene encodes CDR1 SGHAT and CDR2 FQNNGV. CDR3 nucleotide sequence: TGTGCCAGCAGCTCTGACAGGGGGCGTATTGTTGGCTACACCTTC. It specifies CASSSDRGRIVGYTF.

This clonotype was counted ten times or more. The CDR3: CASSVSGRETQYF. DNA of the CDR3: TGTGCCAGCAGTGTATCGGGGAGGGAGACCCAGTACTTC. The gene calls are TRBV6-1 and TRBJ2-5; D may be TRBD2 (6 bases). Trimming left V 4 bases short and J 5 bases short, with 11 bases between. The CDR3 sequence is 13 residues long. Germline CDR1 reads MNHNS; CDR2 reads SASEGT.

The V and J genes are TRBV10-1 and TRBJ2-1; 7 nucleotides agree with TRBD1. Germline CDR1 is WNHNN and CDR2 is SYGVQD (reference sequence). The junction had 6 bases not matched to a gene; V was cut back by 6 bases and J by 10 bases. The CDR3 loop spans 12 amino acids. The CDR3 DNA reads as TGCGCCAGCAGCGAGCAGACAGGGGAGCAGTTCTTC. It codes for CASSEQTGEQFF.

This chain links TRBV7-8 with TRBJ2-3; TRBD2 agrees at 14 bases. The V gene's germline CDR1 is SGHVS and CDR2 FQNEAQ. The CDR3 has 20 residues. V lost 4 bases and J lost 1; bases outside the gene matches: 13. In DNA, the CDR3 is TGTGCCAGCAGCTCACGTCCGGGACTAGCGGGAGAGAGGGGCACAGATACGCAGTATTTT. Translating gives CASSSRPGLAGERGTDTQYF.

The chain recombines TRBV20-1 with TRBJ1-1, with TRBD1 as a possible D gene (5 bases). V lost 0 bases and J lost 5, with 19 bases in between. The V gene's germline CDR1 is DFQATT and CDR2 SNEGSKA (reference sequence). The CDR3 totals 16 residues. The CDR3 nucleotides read TGCAGTGCTAGAGACGCCGCCAGGGACGCAGGAACTGAAGCTTTCTTT. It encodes CSARDAARDAGTEAFF.

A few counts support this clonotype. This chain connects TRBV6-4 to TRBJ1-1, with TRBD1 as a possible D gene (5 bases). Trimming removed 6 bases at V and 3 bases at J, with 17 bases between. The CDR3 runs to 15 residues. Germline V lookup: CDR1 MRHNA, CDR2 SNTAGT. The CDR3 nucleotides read TGTGCCAGCAGCCAACAGGCGGCGGGGTACACTGAAGCTTTCTTT. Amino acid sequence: CASSQQAAGYTEAFF.

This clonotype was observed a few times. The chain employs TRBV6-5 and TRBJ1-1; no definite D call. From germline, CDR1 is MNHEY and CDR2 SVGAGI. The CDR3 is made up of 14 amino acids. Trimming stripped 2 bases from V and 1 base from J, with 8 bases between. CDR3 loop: CASSYLTTNTEAFF. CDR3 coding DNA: TGTGCCAGCAGTTACCTAACAACGAACACTGAAGCTTTCTTT.

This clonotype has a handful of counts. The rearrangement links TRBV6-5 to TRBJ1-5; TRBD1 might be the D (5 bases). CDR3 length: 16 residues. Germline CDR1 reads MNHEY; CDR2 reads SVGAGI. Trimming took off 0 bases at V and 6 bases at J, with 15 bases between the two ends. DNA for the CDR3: TGTGCCAGCAGTTACTCTTCCCCCGGGGGTGGTCAGCCCCAGCATTTT. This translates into CASSYSSPGGGQPQHF.

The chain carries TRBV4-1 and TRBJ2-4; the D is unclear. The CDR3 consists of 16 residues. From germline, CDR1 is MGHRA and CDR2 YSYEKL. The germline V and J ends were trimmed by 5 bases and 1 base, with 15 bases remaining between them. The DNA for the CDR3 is TGCGCCAGCAGCTCCCCCGCTAGGTCCGCCAAAAACATTCAGTACTTC. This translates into CASSSPARSAKNIQYF.

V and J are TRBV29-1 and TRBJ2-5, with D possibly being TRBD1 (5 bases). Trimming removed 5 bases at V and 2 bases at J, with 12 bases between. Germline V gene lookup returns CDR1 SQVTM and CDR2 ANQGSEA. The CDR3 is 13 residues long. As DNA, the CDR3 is TGCAGCGTTCTTCCCGACAGACAAGAGACCCAGTACTTC. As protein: CSVLPDRQETQYF.

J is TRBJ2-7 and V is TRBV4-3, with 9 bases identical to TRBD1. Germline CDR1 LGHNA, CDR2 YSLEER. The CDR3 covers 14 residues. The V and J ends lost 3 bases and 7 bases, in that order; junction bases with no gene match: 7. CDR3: CASSQATGGREQYF. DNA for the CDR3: TGCGCCAGCAGCCAGGCGACAGGGGGAAGGGAGCAGTACTTC.